The TCR beta chain described here comes from a study of vaccination and CD4 T cells after COVID-19. Background on the study: Six male and four female convalescents took part, two of them Hispanic. Every culture used as a control got a CEFX pool, an HIV-1 Nef pool, or no peptide.

Cultured CD4+ T cells had their DNA profiled by the Oncomine TCR Beta short-read assay. Genomic DNA was taken out of cultured CD4+ T cells by extraction. TCRdb reprocessed the PCR reads via MiXCR and lists one record per CDR3 protein. In the table there are several thousand distinct CDR3 sequences, approximately 20% of which are singletons. Indicated treatment: 10-day PBMC culture with coronavirus spike peptide pools or control peptides (ViraFEST assay). Negative selection yielded CD4+ T cells from day-10 cultures. This clonotype was counted a few times. The antigen remains unidentified. This CDR3 spans 14 amino acids. CDR1 is SGHNT, CDR2 YENEEA, per germline. V lost 5 bases, J lost 3 bases, and 2 bases stayed unmatched.

This clonotype was obtained from a human donor who had recovered from COVID-19. The rearrangement uses TRBV11-3 and TRBJ2-3; 10 bases are a match to TRBD2. Sequences were derived from CD4+ T cells from blood, cultured in vitro, sampled after SARS-CoV-2 vaccination. CDR3 sequence reads: CASSISGGTDTQYF. CDR3 DNA: TGTGCCAGCAGCATTAGCGGGGGGACAGATACGCAGTATTTT.